The sequence of this T cell receptor (beta chain) was determined in a study of human T cells and chemical hapten exposure. As for time point: pre-sensitization, week 0. Treatment of the sample: therapeutic diphenylcyclopropenone sensitization with weekly scalp DPC. Germline CDR1 and CDR2: LGHDT and YNNKEL (reference sequence). Trimming shortened V by 1 base and J by 6 bases, and 12 bases separated the two germline ends. The CDR3 runs 14 residues. The library tagged individual cDNA molecules with unique molecular identifiers. MiXCR, run by TCRdb on the RACE reads, gives a single entry per CDR3 protein. The top ten hold about 2.5% of the sample, which has some 400,000 distinct CDR3 sequences, around 5.5% seen once.

The sequence was collected from a woman aged 45-59 years with alopecia areata. Some clones in this sample may be carry-over from other donors' samples. The sequences come from whole blood, collected in connection with sensitization to the hapten diphenylcyclopropenone (DPC). This sequence joins TRBV3-1 and TRBJ1-2; D not resolved. In nucleotides, the CDR3 is TGTGCCAGCAGCCAAGTGGAGCATCGTCATGGCTACACCTTC. Amino acid sequence: CASSQVEHRHGYTF.